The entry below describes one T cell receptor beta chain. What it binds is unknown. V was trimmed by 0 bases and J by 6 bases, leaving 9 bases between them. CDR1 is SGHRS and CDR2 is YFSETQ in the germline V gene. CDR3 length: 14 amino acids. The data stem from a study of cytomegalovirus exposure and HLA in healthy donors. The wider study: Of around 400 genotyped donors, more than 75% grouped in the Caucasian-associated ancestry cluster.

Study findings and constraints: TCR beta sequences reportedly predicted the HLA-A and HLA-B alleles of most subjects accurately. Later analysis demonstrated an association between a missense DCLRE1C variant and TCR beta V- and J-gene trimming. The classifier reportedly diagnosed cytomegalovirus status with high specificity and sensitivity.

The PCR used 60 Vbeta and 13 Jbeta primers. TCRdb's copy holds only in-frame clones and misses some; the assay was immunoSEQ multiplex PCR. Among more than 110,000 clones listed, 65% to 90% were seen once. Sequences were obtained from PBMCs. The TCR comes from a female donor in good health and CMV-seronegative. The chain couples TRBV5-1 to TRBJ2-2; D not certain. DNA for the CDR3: TGCGCCAGCAGCTTGGGACATAAGTCCGGGGAGCTGTTTTTT. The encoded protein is CASSLGHKSGELFF.